Shown below are 21 T cell receptor beta chains from a single sample sequenced in a study of a mutant IDH1 vaccine in newly diagnosed glioma. Time point described: week 35, safety follow-up. The content of each vaccine dose was 300 ug of mutant IDH1 20-mer peptide, and topical imiquimod accompanied it. The antigens of these receptors remain unknown. Sequenced by immunoSEQ multiplex PCR; TCRdb stores in-frame clones only, minus some. The table includes approximately 50,000 clones, roughly nine tenths detected once. The material sequenced was PBMCs, taken from a glioma patient whose treatment included an IDH1 peptide vaccine. The receptors stem from a man between 35 and 55 years old with glioma.

The gene calls are TRBV7-2 and TRBJ2-2, with 7 bases fitting TRBD2. There are 17 residues in the CDR3. Looked up from germline, CDR1 is SGHTA and CDR2 is FQGNSA. The J segment lost 1 base and the V segment lost 0 bases, leaving 5 bases of the junction unmatched. The CDR3 DNA reads as TGTGCCAGCAGCTTAGCGCGGATAGCGGGGAACACCGGGGAGCTGTTTTTT. Its protein is CASSLARIAGNTGELFF.

This chain links TRBV6-6 with TRBJ1-1; TRBD1 aligns across 7 bases. Germline CDR1 reads MNHNY; CDR2 reads SVGAGI (reference sequence). The CDR3 runs to 16 residues. Unmatched junction bases numbered 14, after V lost 6 bases and J lost 4 bases. The CDR3: CASRPTGPNVGTEAFF. The CDR3 nucleotides read TGTGCCAGCAGACCGACAGGGCCTAATGTCGGCACTGAAGCTTTCTTT.

The gene calls are TRBV7-2 and TRBJ1-2; no definite D call. Germline V gene lookup returns CDR1 SGHTA and CDR2 FQGNSA. The CDR3 is 15 residues long. The ends were cut back, 1 base at V and 6 bases at J, with 15 bases in the middle. CDR3 loop: CASSLEPSVAHGYTF. CDR3 coding DNA: TGTGCCAGCAGCTTAGAGCCGTCAGTCGCCCATGGCTACACCTTC.

V and J are TRBV29-1 and TRBJ2-5, with TRBD2 matching 13 bases. The J segment lost 5 bases and the V segment lost 7 bases, leaving 7 bases of the junction unmatched. Looked up from germline, CDR1 is SQVTM and CDR2 is ANQGSEA. The CDR3 loop spans 14 amino acids. In DNA, the CDR3 is TGCAGCGGCTCGGGGACTAGCGGGACCGAGACCCAGTACTTC. Amino acid sequence: CSGSGTSGTETQYF.

The count of this clone is one. The chain carries TRBV9 and TRBJ2-7; D is perhaps TRBD1 (5 bases). V shed 4 bases and J shed 1 base, with 12 bases lying between them. The CDR3 covers 14 residues. Germline V lookup: CDR1 SGDLS, CDR2 YYNGEE. Here the CDR3 DNA reads TGTGCCAGCAGCACCGACAGCCATTCCTACGAGCAGTACTTC. Encoded protein: CASSTDSHSYEQYF.

This clone has more than one count but fewer than ten. The chain joins TRBV6-6 to TRBJ1-1; D not certain. The V end was cut by 0 bases, the J end by 4 bases, with 6 bases between. The CDR3 is 13 amino acids. Per the germline V gene, CDR1 is MNHNY and CDR2 is SVGAGI (reference sequence). In nucleotides, the CDR3 is TGTGCCAGCAGTTACTCCCTGGTCACTGAAGCTTTCTTT. It encodes CASSYSLVTEAFF.

The chain employs TRBV10-3 and TRBJ2-5; possible D gene TRBD1, 6 bases. The ends were cut back, 2 bases at V and 5 bases at J, with 12 bases in the middle. The CDR3 consists of 14 residues. The germline gives CDR1 ENHRY, CDR2 SYGVKD. CDR3 in DNA: TGTGCCATCAGTGAGGGACAGTCCACCGAGACCCAGTACTTC. Translating it yields CAISEGQSTETQYF.

This clone has just one count. This rearrangement joins TRBV5-1 to TRBJ2-7; 7 bases line up with TRBD1. Looked up from germline, CDR1 is SGHRS and CDR2 is YFSETQ. The ends lost 0 bases at V and 3 bases at J; junction bases unmatched: 0. The CDR3 has 13 residues. The DNA for the CDR3 is TGCGCCAGCAGCTTGGGGACAGGCTACGAGCAGTACTTC. This gives the protein CASSLGTGYEQYF.

This chain joins TRBV5-4 and TRBJ1-2, with a tentative D call TRBD1 (6 bases). The CDR3 is made up of 16 amino acids. Trimming removed 2 bases at V and 4 bases at J, with 18 bases between. Per the germline V gene, CDR1 is SGHNT and CDR2 is YYREEE (reference sequence). The CDR3 sequence: CASSLGGSPLLYGYTF. In DNA form, the CDR3 reads TGTGCCAGCAGCTTAGGGGGGTCACCCCTCCTCTATGGCTACACCTTC.

V is TRBV5-1 and J is TRBJ1-2; 7 bases agree with TRBD1. Germline loops: CDR1 SGHRS, CDR2 YFSETQ. This CDR3 is built from 14 residues. J lost 4 bases, V lost 4 bases, and 7 bases had no gene match. CDR3 loop: CASSPRGGVYGYTF. CDR3 nucleotides: TGCGCCAGCAGCCCCCGAGGGGGCGTCTATGGCTACACCTTC.

V is TRBV4-3 and J is TRBJ2-4; D might be TRBD2 (7 bases). Trimming removed 1 base at V and 1 base at J, with 14 bases between. CDR3 length equals 17 residues. Germline V gives CDR1 LGHNA, CDR2 YSLEER. The CDR3 protein is CASSQGWEGGAKNIQYF. The CDR3 coding sequence is TGCGCCAGCAGCCAAGGATGGGAGGGGGGGGCCAAAAACATTCAGTACTTC.

The rearrangement links TRBV11-2 to TRBJ2-3; D is perhaps TRBD1 or TRBD2 (5 bases each). Germline V gives CDR1 SGHAT, CDR2 FQNNGV. The CDR3 runs to 13 residues. V was shortened by 1 base and J by 5 bases, with 7 bases between the two germline ends. This CDR3 reads CASSLGGIDTQYF. The CDR3 nucleotides are TGTGCCAGCAGCTTAGGGGGGATAGATACGCAGTATTTT.

Regarding this clone: This specimen includes other DNA sequences encoding the same CDR3. The chain recombines TRBV19 with TRBJ2-6; no clear D gene. V was pared by 1 base and J by 4 bases, with 8 bases between. Germline values: CDR1 LNHDA, CDR2 SQIVND (reference sequence). The CDR3 has 15 amino acids. The CDR3 sequence: CASSIVSSGANVLTF. CDR3 sequence (DNA): TGTGCCAGTAGTATAGTTAGTTCCGGGGCCAACGTCCTGACTTTC. The full variable domain, completed using reference TRBV19 and TRBJ2-6, is DGGITQSPKYLFRKEGQNVTLSCEQNLNHDAMYWYRQDPGQGLRLIYYSQIVNDFQKGDIAEGYSVSREKKESFPLTVTSAQKNPTAFYLCASSIVSSGANVLTFGAGSRLTVL.

The V call is TRBV6-5, the J call TRBJ1-2, with D uncertain. V was cut by 6 bases and J by 5 bases, with 7 bases left in between. The length of the CDR3 is 11 residues. Germline CDR1 is MNHEY and CDR2 is SVGAGI. The CDR3 loop is CASRREYGYTF. In DNA form, the CDR3 reads TGTGCCAGCAGAAGAGAGTATGGCTACACCTTC.

V and J are TRBV6-1 and TRBJ1-1; D is perhaps TRBD1 (6 bases). Germline CDR1 reads MNHNS; CDR2 reads SASEGT. V shed 0 bases and J shed 5 bases, with 16 bases lying between them. This CDR3 comprises 16 residues. CDR3: CASSEAGGARETEAFF. The DNA of the CDR3 is TGTGCCAGCAGTGAAGCAGGGGGGGCAAGGGAGACTGAAGCTTTCTTT.

CDR3 coding DNA: TGTGCCAGCACCCCTAGCGGGAGGGGAGAGCAGTACTTC. Its protein is CASTPSGRGEQYF. The rearrangement links TRBV7-9 to TRBJ2-7, with 12 bases that match TRBD2. The trim removed 7 bases at V and 7 bases at J, leaving 5 bases unmatched. Germline values: CDR1 SEHNR, CDR2 FQNEAQ (reference sequence). The CDR3 sequence is 13 residues long.

This sequence joins TRBV11-2 and TRBJ1-2; TRBD1 might be the D (6 bases). Germline loops: CDR1 SGHAT, CDR2 FQNNGV. V dropped 5 bases and J dropped 4 bases, with 17 bases sitting between them. This CDR3 region has 15 residues. The CDR3 DNA sequence: TGTGCCAGCAGCAACGACAGGAAGATTAGCTATGGCTACACCTTC. This encodes CASSNDRKISYGYTF.

The chain links TRBV5-1 to TRBJ1-2; no firm D call. Trimming shortened V by 1 base and J by 6 bases, and 13 bases separated the two germline ends. Looked up from germline, CDR1 is SGHRS and CDR2 is YFSETQ. CDR3 length: 14 residues. The CDR3, as DNA: TGCGCCAGCAGCTTGAAGGGTCGGGAGGATGGCTACACCTTC. The encoded protein is CASSLKGREDGYTF.

The chain joins TRBV5-4 to TRBJ1-4; perhaps TRBD1 as D (5 bases). V was trimmed by 4 bases and J by 3 bases, leaving 10 bases between them. CDR1 and CDR2 (germline): SGHNT, YYREEE (reference sequence). The CDR3 is 14 amino acids. CDR3 amino acids: CASSRDGPNEKLFF. CDR3 nucleotide sequence: TGTGCCAGCAGCCGGGACGGCCCTAATGAAAAACTGTTTTTT.

Of note for this clone: The identical CDR3 is also encoded by other nucleotide sequences in the sample. J is TRBJ2-3 and V is TRBV10-3; TRBD2 matches 8 bases. The CDR3 runs 15 residues. Germline V CDR1 and CDR2: ENHRY, SYGVKD. J gave up 2 bases and V 8 bases, and 9 bases lay outside the gene matches. For the CDR3, the DNA is TGTGCCATCCGGGGCAGCGGGAGAGCCACAGATACGCAGTATTTT. This codes for CAIRGSGRATDTQYF.

The J gene is TRBJ2-1, the V gene TRBV4-1; D call uncertain. V was pared by 4 bases and J by 5 bases, with 6 bases between. CDR3 length: 12 residues. CDR1 and CDR2 (germline): MGHRA, YSYEKL. Here the CDR3 reads CASSLQDNEQFF. For the CDR3, the DNA is TGCGCCAGCAGCCTGCAGGACAATGAGCAGTTCTTC.